This T cell receptor (beta chain) originates from a study of control samples from healthy donors and cancer patients. Assay: immunoSEQ multiplex PCR; the TCRdb copy retains only in-frame clones and omits some. The profile shows 150,000 or so clones, around nine tenths of them singletons. The sequence derives from a man aged 35 to 55 in good health. Sequencing was performed on blood.

In nucleotides, the CDR3 is TGTGCCAGCAGCTTGGTGTCGGGGCTGTCGAATGAGCAGTTCTTC. It encodes CASSLVSGLSNEQFF. The V call is TRBV5-6, the J call TRBJ2-1; D possibly matches TRBD1 or TRBD2 (5 bases each). V lost 0 bases and J 7 bases, leaving 14 bases between the germline ends. Germline lookup yields CDR1 SGHDT and CDR2 YYEEEE. The CDR3 is 15 residues long.